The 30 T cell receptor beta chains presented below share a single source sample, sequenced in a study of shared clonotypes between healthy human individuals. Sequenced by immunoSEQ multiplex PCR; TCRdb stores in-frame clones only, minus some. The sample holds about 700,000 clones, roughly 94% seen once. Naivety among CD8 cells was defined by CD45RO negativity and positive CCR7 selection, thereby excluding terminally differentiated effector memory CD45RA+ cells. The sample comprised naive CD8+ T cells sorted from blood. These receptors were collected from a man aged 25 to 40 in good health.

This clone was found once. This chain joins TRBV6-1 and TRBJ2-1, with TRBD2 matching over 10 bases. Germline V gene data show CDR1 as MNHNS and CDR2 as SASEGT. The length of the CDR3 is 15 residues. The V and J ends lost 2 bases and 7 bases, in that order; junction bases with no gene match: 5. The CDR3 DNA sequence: TGTGCCAGCAGTGAATTAGCGGGAGGCATTAATGAGCAGTTCTTC. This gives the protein CASSELAGGINEQFF.

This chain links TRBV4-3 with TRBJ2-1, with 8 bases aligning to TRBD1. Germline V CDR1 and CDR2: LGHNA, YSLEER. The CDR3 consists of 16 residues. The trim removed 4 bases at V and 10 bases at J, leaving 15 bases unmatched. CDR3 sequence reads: CASSPFPAGQGGEQFF. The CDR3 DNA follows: TGCGCCAGCAGCCCCTTTCCCGCCGGACAGGGTGGAGAGCAGTTCTTC.

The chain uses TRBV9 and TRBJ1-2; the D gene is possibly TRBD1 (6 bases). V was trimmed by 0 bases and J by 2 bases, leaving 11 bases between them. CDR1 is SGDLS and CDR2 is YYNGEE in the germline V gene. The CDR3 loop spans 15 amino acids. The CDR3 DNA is TGTGCCAGCAGCGTAGATAAGGGGACAAACTATGGCTACACCTTC. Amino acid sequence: CASSVDKGTNYGYTF.

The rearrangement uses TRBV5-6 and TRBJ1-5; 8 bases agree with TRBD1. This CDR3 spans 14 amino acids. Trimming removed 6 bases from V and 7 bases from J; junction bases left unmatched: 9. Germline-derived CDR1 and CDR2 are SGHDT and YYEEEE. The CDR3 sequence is CASNIQGAGQPQHF. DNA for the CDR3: TGTGCCAGCAACATCCAGGGGGCGGGACAGCCCCAGCATTTT.

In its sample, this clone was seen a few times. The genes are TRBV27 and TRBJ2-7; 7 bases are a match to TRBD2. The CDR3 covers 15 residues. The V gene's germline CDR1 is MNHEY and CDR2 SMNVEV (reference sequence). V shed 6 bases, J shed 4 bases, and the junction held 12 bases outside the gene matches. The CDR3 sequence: CASRGRGGVYYEQYF. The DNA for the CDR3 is TGTGCCAGCAGGGGAAGGGGAGGGGTTTATTACGAGCAGTACTTC.

CDR3 sequence: CAWSVFGDTEAFF. Here the CDR3 DNA reads TGTGCCTGGAGTGTATTCGGGGACACTGAAGCTTTCTTT. V is TRBV30 and J is TRBJ1-1, with D unresolved. CDR1 GTSNPN and CDR2 SVGIG come from the germline V gene (reference sequence). V was shortened by 0 bases and J by 3 bases, with 8 bases between the two germline ends. This CDR3 is 13 amino acids long. Based on the CDR3 plus reference TRBV30 and TRBJ1-1, the full variable domain is SQTIHQWPATLVQPVGSPLSLECTVEGTSNPNLYWYRQAAGRGLQLLFYSVGIGQISSEVPQNLSASRPQDRQFILSSKKLLLSDSGFYLCAWSVFGDTEAFFGQGTRLTVV.

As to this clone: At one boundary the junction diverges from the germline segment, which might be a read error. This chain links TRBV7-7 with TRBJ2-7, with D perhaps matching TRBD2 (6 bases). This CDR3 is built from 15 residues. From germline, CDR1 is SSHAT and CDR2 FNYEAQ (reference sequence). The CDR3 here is CASSLGSGPLYEQYF. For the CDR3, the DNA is TGTGCTAGCAGCTTAGGTAGCGGACCCCTCTACGAGCAGTACTTC.

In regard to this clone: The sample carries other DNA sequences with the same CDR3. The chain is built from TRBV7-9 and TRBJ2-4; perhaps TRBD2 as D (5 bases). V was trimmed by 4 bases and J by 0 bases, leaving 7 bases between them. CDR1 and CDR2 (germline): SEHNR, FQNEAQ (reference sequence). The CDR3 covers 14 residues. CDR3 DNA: TGTGCCAGCAGCTCAGGACTAGCCAAAAACATTCAGTACTTC. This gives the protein CASSSGLAKNIQYF.

CDR3 amino acids: CASSRGRLTGTELLGELFF. The CDR3 DNA reads as TGTGCCAGCAGCCGGGGTCGACTCACCGGGACAGAGTTGCTCGGGGAGCTGTTTTTT. V and J are TRBV7-9 and TRBJ2-2; 7 bases agree with TRBD1. CDR1 SEHNR and CDR2 FQNEAQ come from the germline V gene (reference sequence). The trim removed 5 bases at V and 7 bases at J, leaving 22 bases unmatched. The CDR3 sequence is 19 residues long.

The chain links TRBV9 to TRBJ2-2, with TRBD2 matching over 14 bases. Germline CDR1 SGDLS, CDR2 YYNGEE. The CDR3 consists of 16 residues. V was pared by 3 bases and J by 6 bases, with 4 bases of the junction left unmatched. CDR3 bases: TGTGCCAGCAGCGCCGGGACTAGCGGGAGTCCCGGGGAGCTGTTTTTT. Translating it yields CASSAGTSGSPGELFF.

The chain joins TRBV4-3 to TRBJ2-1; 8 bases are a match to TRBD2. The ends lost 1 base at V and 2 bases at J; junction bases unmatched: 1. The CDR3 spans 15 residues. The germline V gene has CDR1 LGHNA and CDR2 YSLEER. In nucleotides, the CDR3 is TGCGCCAGCAGCCAAGGAGCGGGAGCCTACAATGAGCAGTTCTTC. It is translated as CASSQGAGAYNEQFF.

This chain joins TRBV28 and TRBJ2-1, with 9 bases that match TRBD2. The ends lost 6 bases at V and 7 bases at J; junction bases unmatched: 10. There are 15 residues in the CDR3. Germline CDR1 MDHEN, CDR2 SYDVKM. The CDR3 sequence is CASSLRLAAGNEQFF. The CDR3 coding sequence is TGTGCCAGCAGCCTCAGACTAGCGGCCGGGAATGAGCAGTTCTTC.

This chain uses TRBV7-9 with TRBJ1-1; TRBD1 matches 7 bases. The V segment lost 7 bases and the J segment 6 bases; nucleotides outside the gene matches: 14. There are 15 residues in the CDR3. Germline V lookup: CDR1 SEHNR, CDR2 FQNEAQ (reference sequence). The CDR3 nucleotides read TGTGCCAGCATCCCAGACCGCAGGGGGTTCGCTGAAGCTTTCTTT. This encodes CASIPDRRGFAEAFF.

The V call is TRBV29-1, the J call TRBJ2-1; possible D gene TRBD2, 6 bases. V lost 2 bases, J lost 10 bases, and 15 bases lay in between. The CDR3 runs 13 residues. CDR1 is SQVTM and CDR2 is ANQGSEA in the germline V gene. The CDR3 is CSVEIGGIGEQFF. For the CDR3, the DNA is TGCAGCGTTGAAATAGGCGGGATAGGAGAGCAGTTCTTC.

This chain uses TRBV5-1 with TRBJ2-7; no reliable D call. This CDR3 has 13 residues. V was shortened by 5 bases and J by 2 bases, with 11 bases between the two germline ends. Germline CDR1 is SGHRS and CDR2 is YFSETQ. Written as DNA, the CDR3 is TGCGCCAGCAGTCCTGACGGAGCCTACGAGCAGTACTTC. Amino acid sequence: CASSPDGAYEQYF.

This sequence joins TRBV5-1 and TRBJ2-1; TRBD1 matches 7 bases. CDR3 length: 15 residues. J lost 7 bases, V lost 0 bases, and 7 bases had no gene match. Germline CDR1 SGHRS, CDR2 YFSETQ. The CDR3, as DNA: TGCGCCAGCAGCTTGGAGACAGGGATTCGGAATGAGCAGTTCTTC. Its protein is CASSLETGIRNEQFF. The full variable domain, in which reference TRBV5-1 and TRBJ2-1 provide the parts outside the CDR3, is KAGVTQTPRYLIKTRGQQVTLSCSPISGHRSVSWYQQTPGQGLQFLFEYFSETQRNKGNFPGRFSGRQFSNSRSEMNVSTLELGDSALYLCASSLETGIRNEQFFGPGTRLTVL.

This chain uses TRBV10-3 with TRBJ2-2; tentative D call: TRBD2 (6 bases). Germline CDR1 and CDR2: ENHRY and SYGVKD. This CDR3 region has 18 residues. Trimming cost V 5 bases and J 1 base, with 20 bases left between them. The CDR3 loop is CAISSGGVRRENTGELFF. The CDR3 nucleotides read TGTGCCATCAGTAGTGGGGGAGTGCGGCGGGAGAACACCGGGGAGCTGTTTTTT.

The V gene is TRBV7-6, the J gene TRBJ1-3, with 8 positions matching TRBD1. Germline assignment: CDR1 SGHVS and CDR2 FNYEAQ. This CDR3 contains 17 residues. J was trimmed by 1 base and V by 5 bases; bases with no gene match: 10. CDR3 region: CASSRFRTGLSGNTIYF. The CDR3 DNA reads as TGTGCCAGCAGCCGCTTTAGGACAGGGTTGTCTGGAAACACCATATATTTT.

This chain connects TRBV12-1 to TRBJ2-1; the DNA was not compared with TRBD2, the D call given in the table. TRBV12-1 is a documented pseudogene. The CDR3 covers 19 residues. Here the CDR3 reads CASSFEGMRREGHDNEQFF. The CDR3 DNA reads TGTGCCAGCAGCTTTGAGGGTATGCGGCGGGAGGGCCACGACAATGAGCAGTTCTTC.

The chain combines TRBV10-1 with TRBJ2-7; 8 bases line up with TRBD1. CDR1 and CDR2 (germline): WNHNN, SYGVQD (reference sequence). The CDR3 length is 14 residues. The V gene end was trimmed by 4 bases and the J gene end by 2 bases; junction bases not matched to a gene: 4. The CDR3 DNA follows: TGCGCCAGCAGTGCTGAGACAGGGGCCTACGAGCAGTACTTC. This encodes CASSAETGAYEQYF.

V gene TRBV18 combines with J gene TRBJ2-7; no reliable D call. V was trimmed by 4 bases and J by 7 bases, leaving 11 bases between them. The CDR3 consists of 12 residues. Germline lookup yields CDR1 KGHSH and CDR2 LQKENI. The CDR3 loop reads CASSLGPVEQYF. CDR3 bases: TGTGCCAGCTCACTAGGCCCCGTTGAGCAGTACTTC.

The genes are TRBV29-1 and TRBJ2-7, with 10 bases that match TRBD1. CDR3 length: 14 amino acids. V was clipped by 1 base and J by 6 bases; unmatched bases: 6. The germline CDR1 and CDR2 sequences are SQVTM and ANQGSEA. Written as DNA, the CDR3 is TGCAGCGTTGAAGTGGGGACAGGGGCCATCGAGCAGTACTTC. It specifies CSVEVGTGAIEQYF.

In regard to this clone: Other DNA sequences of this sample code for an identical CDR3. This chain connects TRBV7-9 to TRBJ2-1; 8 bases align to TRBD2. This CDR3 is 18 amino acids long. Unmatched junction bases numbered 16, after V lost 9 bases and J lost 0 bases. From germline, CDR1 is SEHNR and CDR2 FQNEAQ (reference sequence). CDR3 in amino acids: CASSPKLWREDSYNEQFF. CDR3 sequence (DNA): TGTGCCAGTAGCCCCAAACTGTGGCGGGAGGACTCCTACAATGAGCAGTTCTTC.

The CDR3 coding sequence is TGTGCCAGCAGCCCGGCCGGGAGGGGAGATGAAGCTTTCTTT. Encoded protein: CASSPAGRGDEAFF. The chain has TRBV5-6 and TRBJ1-1; D perhaps matches TRBD1 (5 bases). The CDR3 has 14 residues. The V end was cut by 4 bases, the J end by 7 bases, with 17 bases between. Germline V gives CDR1 SGHDT, CDR2 YYEEEE.

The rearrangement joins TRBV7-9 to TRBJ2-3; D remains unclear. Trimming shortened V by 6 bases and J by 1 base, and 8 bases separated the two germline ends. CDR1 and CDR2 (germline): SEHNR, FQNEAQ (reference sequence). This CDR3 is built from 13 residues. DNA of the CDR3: TGTGCCAGCAGGTGGAGAGGCACAGATACGCAGTATTTT. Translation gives CASRWRGTDTQYF.

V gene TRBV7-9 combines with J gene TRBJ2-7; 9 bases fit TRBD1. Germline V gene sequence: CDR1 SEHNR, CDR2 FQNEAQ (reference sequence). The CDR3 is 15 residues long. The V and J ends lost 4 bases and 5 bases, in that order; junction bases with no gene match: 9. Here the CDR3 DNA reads TGTGCCAGCAGCTGGACCCGGGACAGGGTCGACGAGCAGTACTTC. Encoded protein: CASSWTRDRVDEQYF.

In DNA form, the CDR3 reads TGTGCCAGCAGCTTTCGGCGCATTTACGAGCAGTACTTC. It translates to CASSFRRIYEQYF. The rearrangement links TRBV7-8 to TRBJ2-5; D is ambiguous. The closer fit of TRBJ2-7 to the DNA end suggests the J call may be wrong. Germline CDR1 reads SGHVS; CDR2 reads FQNEAQ. This CDR3 is built from 13 residues.

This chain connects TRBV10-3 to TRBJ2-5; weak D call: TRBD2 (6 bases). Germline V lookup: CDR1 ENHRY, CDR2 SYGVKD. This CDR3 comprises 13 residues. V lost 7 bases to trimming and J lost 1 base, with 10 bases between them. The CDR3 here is CAINAEGQETQYF. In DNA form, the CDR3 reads TGTGCCATCAATGCGGAGGGCCAAGAGACCCAGTACTTC.

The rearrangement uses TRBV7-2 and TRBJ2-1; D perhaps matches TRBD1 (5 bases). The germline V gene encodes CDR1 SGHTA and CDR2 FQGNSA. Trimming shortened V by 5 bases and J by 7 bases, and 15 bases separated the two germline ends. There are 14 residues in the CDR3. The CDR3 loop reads CASSPPAKGNEQFF. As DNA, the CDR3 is TGTGCCAGCAGCCCTCCCGCGAAGGGGAATGAGCAGTTCTTC.

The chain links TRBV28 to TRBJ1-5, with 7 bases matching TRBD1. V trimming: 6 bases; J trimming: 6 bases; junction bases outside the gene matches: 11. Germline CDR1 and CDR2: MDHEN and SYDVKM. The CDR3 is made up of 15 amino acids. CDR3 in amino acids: CASRWKQGRVQPQHF. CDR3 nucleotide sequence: TGTGCCAGCAGATGGAAACAGGGGCGGGTTCAGCCCCAGCATTTT.